This T cell receptor (beta chain) was obtained from a study of blood T cell repertoires in COVID-19. This table comes from immunoSEQ multiplex PCR, and its TCRdb copy is limited to in-frame clones, with some not included. This sample has 65,000 or so clones; more than 55% occur once, and the top ten carry around half. This CDR3 is built from 12 residues. V gave up 2 bases and J gave up 7 bases, with 6 bases separating them. Germline V gene lookup returns CDR1 MNHEY and CDR2 SVGEGT. Participants were aged roughly 18 to 89 years from around 26 US areas. Participants' own reports of clinical history determined their cohort assignment. Before they entered the study, exposed participants had met a COVID-19 case within 2 weeks.

The sample consisted of PBMCs or T cells enriched from blood (not recorded which). The TCR comes from a woman in her sixties or seventies who had been exposed to COVID-19. The chain employs TRBV6-2 or TRBV6-3 and TRBJ1-5; D call uncertain. CDR3: CASSYRTQPQHF. The CDR3, as DNA: TGTGCCAGCAGTTACCGTACACAGCCCCAGCATTTT.